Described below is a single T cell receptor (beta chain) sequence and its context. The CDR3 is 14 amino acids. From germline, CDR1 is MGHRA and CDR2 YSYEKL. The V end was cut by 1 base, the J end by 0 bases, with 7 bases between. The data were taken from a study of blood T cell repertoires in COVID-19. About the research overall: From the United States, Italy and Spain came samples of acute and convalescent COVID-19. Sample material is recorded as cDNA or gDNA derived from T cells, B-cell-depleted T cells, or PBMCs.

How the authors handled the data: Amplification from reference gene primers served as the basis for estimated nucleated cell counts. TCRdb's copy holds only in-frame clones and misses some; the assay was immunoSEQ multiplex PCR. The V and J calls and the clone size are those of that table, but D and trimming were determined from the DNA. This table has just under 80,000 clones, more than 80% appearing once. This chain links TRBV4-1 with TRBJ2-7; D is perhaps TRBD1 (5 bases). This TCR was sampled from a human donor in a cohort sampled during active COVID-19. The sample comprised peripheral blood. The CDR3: CASSQVGLSYEQYF. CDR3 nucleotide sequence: TGCGCCAGCAGCCAAGTGGGGCTCTCCTACGAGCAGTACTTC.